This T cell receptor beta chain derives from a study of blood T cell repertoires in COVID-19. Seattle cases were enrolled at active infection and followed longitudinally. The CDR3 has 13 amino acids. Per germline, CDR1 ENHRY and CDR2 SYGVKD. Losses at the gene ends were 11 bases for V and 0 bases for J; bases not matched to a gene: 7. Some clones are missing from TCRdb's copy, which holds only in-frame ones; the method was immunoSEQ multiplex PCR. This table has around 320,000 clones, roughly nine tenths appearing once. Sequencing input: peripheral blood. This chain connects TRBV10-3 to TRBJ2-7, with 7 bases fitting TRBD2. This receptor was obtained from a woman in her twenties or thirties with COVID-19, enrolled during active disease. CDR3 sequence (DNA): TGTGCCGTCCAAGCGGGAAGCTCCTACGAGCAGTACTTC. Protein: CAVQAGSSYEQYF.